A single sample gave rise to the 25 T cell receptor beta chains below, sequenced in a study of blood T cells in healthy people across ages (dated by TCRdb to the mid-2010s). The method was 5' RACE. TCRdb shows the sequencer as Illumina HiSeq 2500. The second PCR ran for about 6 to 11 cycles and used a J-beta primer mix along with a sample-barcoded 5' primer. TCRdb trimmed public reads at Q25 via fastp, called clones via MiXCR and kept in-frame beta chains. Merged by CDR3 protein, the rows form single entries marked with the most common genes and DNA. Present in this sample are 1.5 million to 1.9 million distinct CDR3 sequences, under 55% of which were seen just once. The top ten clonotypes cover around 4% of the sample. Source material: blood. The receptors originated from a young woman in good health.

The gene calls are TRBV5-6 and TRBJ1-2, with D unresolved. Germline CDR1 SGHDT, CDR2 YYEEEE. The CDR3 has 15 amino acids. V shed 2 bases and J shed 5 bases, with 16 bases lying between them. CDR3 nucleotides: TGTGCCAGCAGCTTTGAGATTGGGTCCTCATATGGCTACACCTTC. This translates into CASSFEIGSSYGYTF.

DNA for the CDR3: TGTGCCAGCAGTTCCATGAACTGGTACGAGCAGTACTTC. This encodes CASSSMNWYEQYF. The rearrangement joins TRBV7-2 to TRBJ2-7; D is unresolved. Germline CDR1 and CDR2: SGHTA and FQGNSA. The length of the CDR3 is 13 residues. The germline V and J ends were trimmed by 6 bases and 4 bases, with 13 bases remaining between them.

The V gene is TRBV6-6, the J gene TRBJ2-2; D not certain. With 0 bases removed from V and 5 bases from J, the gap between germline ends came to 13 bases. The CDR3 runs to 16 residues. Germline V lookup: CDR1 MNHNY, CDR2 SVGAGI (reference sequence). CDR3 bases: TGTGCCAGCAGTTACTCCGGGCTTCAGTGGACCGGGGAGCTGTTTTTT. The encoded protein is CASSYSGLQWTGELFF.

The chain combines TRBV9 with TRBJ2-1; 13 bases agree with TRBD2. Germline trimming cut 3 bases from V and 9 bases from J; bases unmatched to any gene: 9. The germline CDR1 and CDR2 sequences are SGDLS and YYNGEE. This CDR3 contains 16 residues. The CDR3 here is CASSGGTSGNLGEQFF. The CDR3 DNA is TGTGCCAGCAGCGGAGGGACTAGCGGGAATTTGGGTGAGCAGTTCTTC.

As for this clonotype: A much larger clone is a single base away; this may be a read error. V gene TRBV28 combines with J gene TRBJ1-2; D unclear. Germline CDR1 MDHEN, CDR2 SYDVKM. V shed 6 bases and J shed 10 bases, with 12 bases lying between them. The CDR3 runs 11 residues. CDR3 loop: CASSQVNDYTF. The CDR3 DNA reads TGTGCCAGCAGCCAAGTTAATGACTACACCTTC.

This clonotype was counted a single time. V and J are TRBV6-2 or TRBV6-3 and TRBJ1-1; D not certain. In germline, CDR1 is MNHEY, CDR2 SVGEGT. This CDR3 spans 14 amino acids. With 7 bases removed from V and 5 bases from J, the gap between germline ends came to 17 bases. The CDR3 DNA reads TGTGCCAGCACCTCCCAGGCGATTAAGACTGAAGCTTTCTTT. This encodes CASTSQAIKTEAFF.

This clonotype has at least ten counts. V gene TRBV29-1 combines with J gene TRBJ2-1; TRBD1 matches 7 bases. Germline lookup yields CDR1 SQVTM and CDR2 ANQGSEA. The CDR3 extends over 14 amino acids. Trimming cost V 1 base and J 5 bases; bases outside gene matches: 5. The CDR3: CSVEAPGQNNEQFF. In nucleotides, the CDR3 is TGCAGCGTTGAAGCGCCGGGACAGAACAATGAGCAGTTCTTC.

This clonotype occurred a few times. This sequence joins TRBV13 and TRBJ2-1; 10 positions agree with TRBD1. The CDR3 is 13 amino acids. V trimming: 3 bases; J trimming: 11 bases; junction bases outside the gene matches: 4. The germline gives CDR1 PRHDT, CDR2 FYEKMQ (reference sequence). The CDR3 loop is CASSFGTGDQQFF. The CDR3 nucleotides read TGTGCCAGCAGCTTTGGGACAGGGGACCAGCAGTTCTTC.

The chain is built from TRBV11-2 and TRBJ1-1; no definite D call. The germline CDR1 and CDR2 sequences are SGHAT and FQNNGV. Trimming took 5 bases from V and 11 from J, leaving 15 bases between them. The CDR3 has 12 amino acids. CDR3 amino acids: CASSEEWNSAFF. CDR3 bases: TGTGCCAGCAGCGAGGAGTGGAACTCGGCTTTCTTT.

The chain couples TRBV20-1 to TRBJ2-1; TRBD2 is a possible D gene (6 bases). Germline values: CDR1 DFQATT, CDR2 SNEGSKA (reference sequence). The length of the CDR3 is 11 residues. Trimming left V 5 bases short and J 9 bases short, with 11 bases between. Here the CDR3 reads CSARLVVEQFF. DNA for the CDR3: TGCAGTGCTCGACTAGTAGTTGAGCAGTTCTTC.

The rearrangement uses TRBV7-9 and TRBJ2-5; a weak D match, TRBD1 (6 bases). Trimming left V 7 bases short and J 1 base short, with 10 bases between. The V gene's germline CDR1 is SEHNR and CDR2 FQNEAQ (reference sequence). The CDR3 contains 13 residues. CDR3 bases: TGTGCCAGCATCCGACAGGCCCAAGAGACCCAGTACTTC. Translated, it gives CASIRQAQETQYF.

This sequence joins TRBV13 and TRBJ2-3; TRBD1 agrees at 7 bases. The junction had 10 bases not matched to a gene; V was cut back by 7 bases and J by 6 bases. There are 14 residues in the CDR3. Germline values: CDR1 PRHDT, CDR2 FYEKMQ (reference sequence). CDR3 sequence reads: CASIRAGGTDTQYF. As DNA, the CDR3 is TGTGCCAGCATTCGGGCAGGGGGTACGGATACGCAGTATTTT.

This clonotype has more than one count but fewer than ten. The rearrangement joins TRBV7-2 to TRBJ1-5; no clear D gene. The germline gives CDR1 SGHTA, CDR2 FQGNSA. V dropped 0 bases and J dropped 6 bases, with 9 bases sitting between them. The length of the CDR3 is 14 residues. The CDR3 is CASSLAEISQPQHF. The CDR3 DNA sequence: TGTGCCAGCAGCTTAGCGGAGATTTCTCAGCCCCAGCATTTT.

This chain joins TRBV7-8 and TRBJ2-5; 8 positions match TRBD1. With 1 base clipped from V and 3 bases from J, the junction kept 7 bases outside the gene matches. This CDR3 has 16 residues. The germline CDR1 and CDR2 sequences are SGHVS and FQNEAQ. The CDR3 DNA sequence: TGTGCCAGCAGCTTAGTAATCGGACAGGGTGAAGAGACCCAGTACTTC. This sequence encodes CASSLVIGQGEETQYF.

This clonotype was picked up many times. V is TRBV5-1 and J is TRBJ2-5; TRBD2 matches 8 bases. The CDR3 contains 15 residues. V gave up 0 bases and J gave up 4 bases; unmatched junction bases: 5. Germline V lookup: CDR1 SGHRS, CDR2 YFSETQ. The CDR3 bases are TGCGCCAGCAGCTTGGATCCAGGACTAGCAGAGACCCAGTACTTC. Its protein product is CASSLDPGLAETQYF.

The rearrangement uses TRBV13 and TRBJ1-6; the match to TRBD1 covers 7 bases. Germline V gives CDR1 PRHDT, CDR2 FYEKMQ (reference sequence). The CDR3 runs to 14 residues. The V segment lost 6 bases and the J segment 2 bases; nucleotides outside the gene matches: 1. This chain's CDR3 is CASRTGPYNSPLHF. Written as DNA, the CDR3 is TGTGCCAGCAGGACAGGGCCCTATAATTCACCCCTCCACTTT.

This clonotype showed up just a few times. The chain carries TRBV5-6 and TRBJ1-2; D remains ambiguous. Germline assignment: CDR1 SGHDT and CDR2 YYEEEE. V was pared by 0 bases and J by 6 bases, with 6 bases between. The CDR3 extends over 12 amino acids. This CDR3 is CASSLVGNGYTF. CDR3 DNA sequence: TGTGCCAGCAGCTTGGTGGGGAATGGCTACACCTTC.

The chain links TRBV5-5 to TRBJ1-5, with no clear D. The CDR3 extends over 14 amino acids. V was shortened by 0 bases and J by 6 bases, with 10 bases between the two germline ends. CDR1 is SGHKS, CDR2 YYEKEE, per germline (reference sequence). The CDR3 DNA is TGTGCCAGCAGCTTGGCAGTAGGCGGTCAGCCCCAGCATTTT. Its protein product is CASSLAVGGQPQHF.

A few counts support this clonotype. The chain has TRBV7-3 and TRBJ2-3; no clear D gene. The CDR3 consists of 12 residues. Germline values: CDR1 SGHTA, CDR2 FQGTGA. V lost 5 bases, J lost 8 bases, and 11 bases lay in between. The CDR3 coding sequence is TGTGCCAGCAGCACTGGCACCCTTACGCAGTATTTT. This sequence encodes CASSTGTLTQYF.

The chain combines TRBV23-1 with TRBJ1-6; perhaps TRBD1 as D (6 bases). TRBV23-1 is sorted into the ORF group, with uncertain function. CDR3 length equals 14 residues. V gave up 8 bases and J gave up 8 bases, with 16 bases separating them. The CDR3 coding sequence is TGCGCCAGCGGAAAATTGGACAGCCATTCACCCCTCCACTTT. Its translation is CASGKLDSHSPLHF.

Comment on this clonotype: A much larger clone differs by one base, so this may be a read error. V gene TRBV29-1 combines with J gene TRBJ2-1, with D unclear. The CDR3 is made up of 13 amino acids. In germline, CDR1 is SQVTM, CDR2 ANQGSEA. Between the trimmed V and J ends, which lost 8 bases and 0 bases, there was a span of 11 bases. The CDR3 here is CSPGRSSYNEQFF. The CDR3 nucleotides read TGCAGCCCTGGAAGGAGCTCCTACAATGAGCAGTTCTTC.

This clonotype was seen more than once but under ten times. The CDR3 region has the DNA TGCGCCAGCAGCCAAGGAGGGGGCGGGATGGAAAATGAGCAGTTCTTC. This gives the protein CASSQGGGGMENEQFF. The genes are TRBV4-1 and TRBJ2-1; the D gene is possibly TRBD1 (7 bases). This CDR3 comprises 16 residues. Per the germline V gene, CDR1 is MGHRA and CDR2 is YSYEKL. V was pared by 1 base and J by 7 bases, with 17 bases between.

This clonotype was seen more than once but under ten times. The chain carries TRBV4-1 and TRBJ2-7; the D gene could be TRBD1 or TRBD2 (5 bases each). Trimming cost V 0 bases and J 3 bases, with 12 bases left between them. The CDR3 has 15 amino acids. Germline lookup yields CDR1 MGHRA and CDR2 YSYEKL. DNA of the CDR3: TGCGCCAGCAGCCAAGATGGGGGACGGATCTACGAGCAGTACTTC. Its protein product is CASSQDGGRIYEQYF.

The gene calls are TRBV7-2 and TRBJ1-2, with 11 bases aligning to TRBD1. The germline gives CDR1 SGHTA, CDR2 FQGNSA. Trimming removed 2 bases from V and 4 bases from J; junction bases left unmatched: 3. CDR3 length: 15 amino acids. The CDR3 loop is CASSLLGTGGYGYTF. In DNA form, the CDR3 reads TGTGCCAGCAGCTTATTGGGGACAGGGGGCTATGGCTACACCTTC.

The V and J genes are TRBV7-9 and TRBJ2-7; TRBD1 agrees at 10 bases. Losses at the gene ends were 4 bases for V and 7 bases for J; bases not matched to a gene: 10. The CDR3 is made up of 15 amino acids. The germline V gene has CDR1 SEHNR and CDR2 FQNEAQ (reference sequence). As DNA, the CDR3 is TGTGCCAGCAGCTCCGGGGACAGGGGCTACAATGAGCAGTACTTC. This encodes CASSSGDRGYNEQYF.